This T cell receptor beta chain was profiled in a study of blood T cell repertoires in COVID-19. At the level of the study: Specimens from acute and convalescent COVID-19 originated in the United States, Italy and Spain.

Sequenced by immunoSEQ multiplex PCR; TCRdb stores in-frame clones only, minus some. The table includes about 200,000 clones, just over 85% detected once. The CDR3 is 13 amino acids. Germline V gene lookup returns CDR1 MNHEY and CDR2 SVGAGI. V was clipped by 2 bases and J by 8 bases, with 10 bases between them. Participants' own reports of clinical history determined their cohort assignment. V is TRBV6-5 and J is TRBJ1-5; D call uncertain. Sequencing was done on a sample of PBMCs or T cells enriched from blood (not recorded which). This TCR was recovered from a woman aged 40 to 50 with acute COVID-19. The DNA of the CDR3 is TGTGCCAGCAGTTACGCGGGTGGCGAGCCCCAGCATTTT. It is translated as CASSYAGGEPQHF.